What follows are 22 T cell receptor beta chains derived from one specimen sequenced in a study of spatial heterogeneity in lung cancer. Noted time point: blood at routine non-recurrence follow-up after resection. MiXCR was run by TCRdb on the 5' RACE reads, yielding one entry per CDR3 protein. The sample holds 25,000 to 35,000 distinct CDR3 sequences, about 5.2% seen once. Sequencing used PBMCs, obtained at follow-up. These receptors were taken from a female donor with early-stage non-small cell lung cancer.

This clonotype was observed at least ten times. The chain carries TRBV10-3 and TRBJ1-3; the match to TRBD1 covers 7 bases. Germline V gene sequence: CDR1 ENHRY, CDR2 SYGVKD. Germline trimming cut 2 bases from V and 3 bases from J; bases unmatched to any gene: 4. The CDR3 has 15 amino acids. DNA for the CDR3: TGTGCCATCAGTGAGGAGGGGGCATATGGAAACACCATATATTTT. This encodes CAISEEGAYGNTIYF.

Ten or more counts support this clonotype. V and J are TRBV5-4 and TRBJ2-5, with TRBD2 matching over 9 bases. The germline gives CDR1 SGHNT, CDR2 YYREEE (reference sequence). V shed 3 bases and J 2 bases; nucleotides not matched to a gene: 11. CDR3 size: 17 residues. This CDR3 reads CASSSGLAGEGQETQYF. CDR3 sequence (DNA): TGTGCCAGCAGCTCCGGGTTAGCGGGGGAAGGGCAAGAGACCCAGTACTTC.

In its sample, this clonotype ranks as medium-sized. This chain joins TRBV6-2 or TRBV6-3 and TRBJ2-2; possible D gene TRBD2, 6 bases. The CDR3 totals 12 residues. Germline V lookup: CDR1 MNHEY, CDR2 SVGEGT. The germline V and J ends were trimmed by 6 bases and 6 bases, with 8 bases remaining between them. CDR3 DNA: TGTGCCAGCAGGCCGGGGGCCGGGGAGCTGTTTTTT. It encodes CASRPGAGELFF.

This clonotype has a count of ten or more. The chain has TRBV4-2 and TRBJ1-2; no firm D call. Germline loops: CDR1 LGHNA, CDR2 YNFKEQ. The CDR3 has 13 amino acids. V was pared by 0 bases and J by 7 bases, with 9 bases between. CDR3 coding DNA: TGTGCCAGCAGCCAAGATTTTTCGGTTGGCTACACCTTC. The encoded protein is CASSQDFSVGYTF.

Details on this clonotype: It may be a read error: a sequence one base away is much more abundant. In DNA, the CDR3 is TGTGCCAGCAGTTACTCACCAGGGGGCCCCACCGGGGAGCTGCTTTTT. Its translation: CASSYSPGGPTGELLF. The V gene is TRBV6-2 or TRBV6-3, the J gene TRBJ2-2; TRBD1 matches at 8 bases. The CDR3 covers 16 residues. Per germline, CDR1 MNHEY and CDR2 SVGEGT.

CDR3 protein: CAISEWRDTDTQYF. The DNA for the CDR3 is TGTGCCATCAGTGAGTGGCGGGACACAGATACGCAGTATTTT. The gene calls are TRBV10-3 and TRBJ2-3; a weak D match, TRBD2 (6 bases). This CDR3 is 14 amino acids long. Trimming left V 1 base short and J 2 bases short, with 7 bases between. CDR1 is ENHRY and CDR2 is SYGVKD in the germline V gene.

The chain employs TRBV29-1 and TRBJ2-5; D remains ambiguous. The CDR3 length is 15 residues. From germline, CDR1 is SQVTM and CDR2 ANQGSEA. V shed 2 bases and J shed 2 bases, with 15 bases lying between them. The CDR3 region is CSVEWSTGRQETQYF. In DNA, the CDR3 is TGCAGCGTTGAATGGTCCACCGGCAGGCAAGAGACCCAGTACTTC.

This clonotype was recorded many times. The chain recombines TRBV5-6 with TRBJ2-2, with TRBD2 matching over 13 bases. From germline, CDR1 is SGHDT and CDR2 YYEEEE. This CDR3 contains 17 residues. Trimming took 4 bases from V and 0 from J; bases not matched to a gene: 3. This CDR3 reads CASSGLAGVANTGELFF. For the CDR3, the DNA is TGTGCCAGCAGCGGACTAGCGGGGGTGGCGAACACCGGGGAGCTGTTTTTT.

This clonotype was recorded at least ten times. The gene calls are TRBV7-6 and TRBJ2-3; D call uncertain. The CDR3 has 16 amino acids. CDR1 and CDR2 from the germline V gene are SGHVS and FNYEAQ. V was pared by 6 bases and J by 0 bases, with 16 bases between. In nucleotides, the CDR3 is TGTGCCAGCAGTTTAATAGGTACCACAAGCACAGATACGCAGTATTTT. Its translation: CASSLIGTTSTDTQYF.

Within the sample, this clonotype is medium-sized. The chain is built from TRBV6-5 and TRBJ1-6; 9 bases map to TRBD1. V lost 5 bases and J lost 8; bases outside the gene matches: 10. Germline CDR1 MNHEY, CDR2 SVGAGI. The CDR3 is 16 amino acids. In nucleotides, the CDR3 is TGTGCCAGCAGTCCCACGGGACAGGGAATTTATTCACCCCTCCACTTT. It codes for CASSPTGQGIYSPLHF.

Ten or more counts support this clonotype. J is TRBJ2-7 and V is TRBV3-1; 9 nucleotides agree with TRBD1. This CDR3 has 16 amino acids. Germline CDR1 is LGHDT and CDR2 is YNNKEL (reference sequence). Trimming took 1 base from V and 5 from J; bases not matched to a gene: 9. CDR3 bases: TGTGCCAGCAGCCAAGCGGGACAGGGATATTTCCACGAGCAGTACTTC. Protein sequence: CASSQAGQGYFHEQYF.

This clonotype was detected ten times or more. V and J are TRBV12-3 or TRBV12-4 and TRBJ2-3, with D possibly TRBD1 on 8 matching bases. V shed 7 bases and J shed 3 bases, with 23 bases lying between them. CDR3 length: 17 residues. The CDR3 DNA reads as TGTGCCAGCAACTCCCGGGAGGCAGGGGGCAGGACAGATACGCAGTATTTT. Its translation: CASNSREAGGRTDTQYF.

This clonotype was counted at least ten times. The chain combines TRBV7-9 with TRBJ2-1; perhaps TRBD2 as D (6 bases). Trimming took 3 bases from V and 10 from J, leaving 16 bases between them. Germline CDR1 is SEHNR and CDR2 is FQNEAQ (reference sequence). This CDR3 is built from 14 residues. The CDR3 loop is CASSFGFLAHEQFF. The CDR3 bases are TGTGCCAGCAGCTTCGGGTTCCTAGCGCACGAGCAGTTCTTC.

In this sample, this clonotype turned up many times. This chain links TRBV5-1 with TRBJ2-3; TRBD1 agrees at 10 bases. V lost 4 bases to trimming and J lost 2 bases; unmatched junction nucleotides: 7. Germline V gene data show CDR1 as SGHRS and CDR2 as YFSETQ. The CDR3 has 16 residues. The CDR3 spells CASSLLTGGNTDTQYF. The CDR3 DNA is TGCGCCAGCAGCCTGTTGACAGGGGGCAACACAGATACGCAGTATTTT.

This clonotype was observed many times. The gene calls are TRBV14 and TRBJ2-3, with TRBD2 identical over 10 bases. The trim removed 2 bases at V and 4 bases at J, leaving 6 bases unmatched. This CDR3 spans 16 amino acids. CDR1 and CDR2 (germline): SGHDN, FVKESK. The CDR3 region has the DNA TGTGCCAGCAGCCAACAAGGAGCGGGAGGGCCAGATACGCAGTATTTT. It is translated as CASSQQGAGGPDTQYF.

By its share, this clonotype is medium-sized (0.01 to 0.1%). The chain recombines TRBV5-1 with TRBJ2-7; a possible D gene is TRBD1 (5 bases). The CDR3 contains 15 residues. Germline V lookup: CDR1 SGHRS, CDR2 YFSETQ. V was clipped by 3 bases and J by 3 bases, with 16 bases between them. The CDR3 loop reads CASSSHRYHIYEQYF. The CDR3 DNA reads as TGCGCCAGCAGCTCCCACAGGTACCATATCTACGAGCAGTACTTC. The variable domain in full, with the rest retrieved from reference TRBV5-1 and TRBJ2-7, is KAGVTQTPRYLIKTRGQQVTLSCSPISGHRSVSWYQQTPGQGLQFLFEYFSETQRNKGNFPGRFSGRQFSNSRSEMNVSTLELGDSALYLCASSSHRYHIYEQYFGPGTRLTVT.

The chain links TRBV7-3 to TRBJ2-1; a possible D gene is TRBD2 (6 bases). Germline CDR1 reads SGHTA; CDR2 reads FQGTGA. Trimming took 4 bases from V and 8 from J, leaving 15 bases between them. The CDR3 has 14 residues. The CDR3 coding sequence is TGTGCCAGCAGCTCTGCGGGGACGAGCGATGAGCAGTTCTTC. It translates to CASSSAGTSDEQFF.

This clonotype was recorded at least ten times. The CDR3 spells CSVEKEFANYGYTF. CDR3 in DNA: TGCAGCGTTGAAAAAGAGTTCGCTAACTATGGCTACACCTTC. The V and J genes are TRBV29-1 and TRBJ1-2; D is unresolved. Trimming took off 2 bases at V and 0 bases at J, with 10 bases between the two ends. CDR1 is SQVTM and CDR2 is ANQGSEA in the germline V gene. This CDR3 contains 14 residues.

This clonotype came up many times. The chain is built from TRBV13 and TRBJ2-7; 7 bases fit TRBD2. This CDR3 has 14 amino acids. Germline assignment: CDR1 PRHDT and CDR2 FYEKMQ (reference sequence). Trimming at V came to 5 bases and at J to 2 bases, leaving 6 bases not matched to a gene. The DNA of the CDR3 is TGTGCCAGCAGCCGGCGAGGGACTACCTACGAGCAGTACTTC. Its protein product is CASSRRGTTYEQYF.

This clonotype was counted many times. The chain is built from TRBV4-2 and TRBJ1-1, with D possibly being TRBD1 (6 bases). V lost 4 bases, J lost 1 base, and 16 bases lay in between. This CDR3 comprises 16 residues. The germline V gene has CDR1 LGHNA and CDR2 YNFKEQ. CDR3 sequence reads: CASSPDNREGNTEAFF. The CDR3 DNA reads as TGTGCCAGCAGCCCGGACAACAGGGAGGGGAACACTGAAGCTTTCTTT.

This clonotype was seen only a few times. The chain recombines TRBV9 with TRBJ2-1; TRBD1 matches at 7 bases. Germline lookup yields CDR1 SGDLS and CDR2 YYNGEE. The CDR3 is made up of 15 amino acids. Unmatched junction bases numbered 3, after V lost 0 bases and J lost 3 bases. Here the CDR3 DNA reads TGTGCCAGCAGCGTAGCCGGGACAGACTACAATGAGCAGTTCTTC. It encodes CASSVAGTDYNEQFF.

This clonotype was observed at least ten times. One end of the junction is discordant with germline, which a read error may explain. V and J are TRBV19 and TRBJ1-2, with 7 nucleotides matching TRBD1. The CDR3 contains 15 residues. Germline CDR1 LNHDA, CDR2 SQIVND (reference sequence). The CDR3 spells CASSTRTGANYGYTF. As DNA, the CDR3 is TGTGCCAGTAGTACACGGACAGGAGCTAACTATGGCTACACCTTT. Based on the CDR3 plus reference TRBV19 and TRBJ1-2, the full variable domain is DGGITQSPKYLFRKEGQNVTLSCEQNLNHDAMYWYRQDPGQGLRLIYYSQIVNDFQKGDIAEGYSVSREKKESFPLTVTSAQKNPTAFYLCASSTRTGANYGYTFGSGTRLTVV.